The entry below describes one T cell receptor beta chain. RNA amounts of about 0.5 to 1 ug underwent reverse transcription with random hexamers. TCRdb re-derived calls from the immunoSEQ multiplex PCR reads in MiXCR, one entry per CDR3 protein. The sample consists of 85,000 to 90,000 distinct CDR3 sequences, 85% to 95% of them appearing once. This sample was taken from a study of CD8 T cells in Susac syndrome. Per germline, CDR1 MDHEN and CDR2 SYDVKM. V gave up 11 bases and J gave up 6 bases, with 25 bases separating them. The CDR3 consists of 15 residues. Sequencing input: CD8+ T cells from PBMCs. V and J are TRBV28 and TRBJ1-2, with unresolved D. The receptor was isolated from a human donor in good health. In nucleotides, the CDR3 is TGTGCCTGCCTGACTGACCTCCGTGGGATTGATGGCTACACCTTC. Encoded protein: CACLTDLRGIDGYTF.